The rows below give T cell receptor beta chains drawn from one sample of a study of CXCR3-negative and CXCR3-positive naive CD8 T cells. TCRdb reprocessed the 5' RACE reads; each CDR3 protein has one entry and no DNA is given. Recorded for this sample: around 140,000 distinct CDR3 sequences. The sequenced sample was naive CXCR3+ CD8+ T cells from blood. The receptor set was obtained from a human donor in good health. Some clones in this sample may be carry-over from other donors' samples. Both conserved end residues are part of each CDR3. Each record gives: J gene, V gene, CDR3 protein.

J: TRBJ1-4
V: TRBV10-2
CDR3: CASRGPDRQDHSEKLFF

J: TRBJ2-2
V: TRBV12-3/TRBV12-4
CDR3: CASSLRGGAGELFF

J: TRBJ2-7
V: TRBV29-1
CDR3: CSAVGTGGHEQYF

J: TRBJ1-1
V: TRBV6-6
CDR3: CASSYITPNTEAFF

J: TRBJ2-2
V: TRBV28
CDR3: CASKILGAGGELFF

J: TRBJ2-5
V: TRBV15
CDR3: CATSRGLQPQETQYF

J: TRBJ1-2
V: TRBV28
CDR3: CASSFGSGYTF

J: TRBJ2-7
V: TRBV3-1
CDR3: CASSPGPQASYEQYF

J: TRBJ2-1
V: TRBV9
CDR3: CASSAGTGLPKGIYNEQFF

J: TRBJ2-1
V: TRBV29-1
CDR3: CSVEDGVLNEQFF

J: TRBJ2-1
V: TRBV10-1
CDR3: CASSEFGQYNEQFF

J: TRBJ2-5
V: TRBV7-9
CDR3: CASSATIGQGERETQYF

J: TRBJ2-7
V: TRBV5-5
CDR3: CASSFGDTVEQYF

J: TRBJ1-4
V: TRBV13
CDR3: CASSLGGKLFF

J: TRBJ2-1
V: TRBV7-9
CDR3: CASSLEGLANEQFF

J: TRBJ1-1
V: TRBV7-6
CDR3: CASSPRTNGNTEAFF

J: TRBJ1-2
V: TRBV7-8
CDR3: CASSLGRAPGQGSYGYTF

J: TRBJ1-1
V: TRBV7-9
CDR3: CASSTQDGLVAFF

J: TRBJ2-3
V: TRBV29-1
CDR3: CSVPTHTTDTQYF

J: TRBJ2-7
V: TRBV28
CDR3: CASSPMGQTTYEQYF

J: TRBJ2-1
V: TRBV20-1
CDR3: CSARVRYNEQFF

J: TRBJ1-1
V: TRBV3-1
CDR3: CASSQGGGATEAFF

J: TRBJ1-2
V: TRBV29-1
CDR3: CSVEDPDRAYGYTF

J: TRBJ2-7
V: TRBV6-5
CDR3: CASSYGLAGWGDEQYF

J: TRBJ2-1
V: TRBV5-4
CDR3: CASSPNNGGYNEQFF

J: TRBJ2-7
V: TRBV7-2
CDR3: CASSSGVGEQYF

J: TRBJ2-7
V: TRBV20-1
CDR3: CSARDLSGYEQYF

J: TRBJ2-5
V: TRBV5-1
CDR3: CASSLVAGDKETQYF

J: TRBJ2-5
V: TRBV29-1
CDR3: CSVTQRDLGETQYF

J: TRBJ2-2
V: TRBV2
CDR3: CASSEALQGVTGELFF

J: TRBJ2-7
V: TRBV11-2
CDR3: CASSLGLAGVTYEQYF

J: TRBJ1-2
V: TRBV7-9
CDR3: CATAERLMDGYTF

J: TRBJ2-7
V: TRBV5-1
CDR3: CASSISGGDYEQYF

J: TRBJ1-1
V: TRBV28
CDR3: CASSSNNRLDTEAFF

J: TRBJ1-1
V: TRBV4-3
CDR3: CASSQDRQGATEAFF

J: TRBJ2-2
V: TRBV28
CDR3: CASQERGTGFAGELFF

J: TRBJ2-2
V: TRBV28
CDR3: CASRRGDGELFF

J: TRBJ2-1
V: TRBV6-2/TRBV6-3
CDR3: CASSPVTETYNEQFF

J: TRBJ2-1
V: TRBV15
CDR3: CATSSSRSSPYNEQFF

J: TRBJ2-3
V: TRBV28
CDR3: CASSFGSGEGNTQYF

J: TRBJ1-3
V: TRBV6-6
CDR3: CASSYSGTGVVGNTIYF

J: TRBJ2-7
V: TRBV15
CDR3: CATSRVGEPYEQYF

J: TRBJ1-1
V: TRBV5-1
CDR3: CASSLGRDYTEAFF

J: TRBJ2-7
V: TRBV7-9
CDR3: CASSDTDRAVGDEQYF

J: TRBJ2-7
V: TRBV7-2
CDR3: CASSFTPSYEQYF

J: TRBJ2-5
V: TRBV29-1
CDR3: CSALLGGPETQYF